The next 11 T cell receptor beta chains were all read from a single sample in a study of shared clonotypes between healthy human individuals. TCRdb's table, derived via immunoSEQ multiplex PCR, lists solely in-frame clones and lacks some. This sample has nearly 750,000 clones, with approximately 77% found just once. Sequencing input: memory CD4+ T cells sorted from blood. Indicated subset: CD45RA-negative fraction. The receptors were gathered from a woman aged 25 to 39 in good health.

This clone was observed a handful of times. The rearrangement uses TRBV20-1 and TRBJ2-3, with a possible D match to TRBD1 (5 bases). Germline V gene lookup returns CDR1 DFQATT and CDR2 SNEGSKA (reference sequence). CDR3 size: 11 residues. V lost 2 bases and J lost 7, with 7 bases in between. The CDR3 DNA reads as TGCAGTGCTAGAACAGGTCATACGCAGTATTTT. Its translation: CSARTGHTQYF.

The chain links TRBV28 to TRBJ2-5; D is unclear. The CDR3 has 12 amino acids. Germline-derived CDR1 and CDR2 are MDHEN and SYDVKM. The V end was cut by 4 bases, the J end by 1 base, with 4 bases between. This CDR3 is CASSSAQETQYF. The CDR3 DNA reads TGTGCCAGCAGTTCGGCCCAAGAGACCCAGTACTTC.

The chain links TRBV2 to TRBJ2-7; 15 bases are shared with TRBD2. J lost 6 bases, V lost 8 bases, and 8 bases had no gene match. CDR3 size: 15 residues. Germline CDR1 reads SNHLY; CDR2 reads FYNNEI. The CDR3 region has the DNA TGTGCCAGCGGAGACGGACTAGCGGGAGGGTTCGAGCAGTACTTC. Translating it yields CASGDGLAGGFEQYF.

Written as DNA, the CDR3 is TGTGCCAGCAGTTTGGGGGGACAGGGAAAGCCCCAGCATTTT. Protein product: CASSLGGQGKPQHF. The rearrangement uses TRBV28 and TRBJ1-5; 9 bases map to TRBD1. With V trimmed by 3 bases and J by 8 bases, 5 bases remained unmatched. Germline CDR1 and CDR2: MDHEN and SYDVKM. The CDR3 runs to 14 residues.

The chain carries TRBV19 and TRBJ2-1; D is unresolved. CDR1 and CDR2 (germline): LNHDA, SQIVND (reference sequence). This CDR3 comprises 10 residues. V lost 4 bases and J 10 bases, leaving 5 bases between the germline ends. The CDR3 protein is CASSTEEQFF. The CDR3 DNA follows: TGTGCCAGTAGTACCGAGGAGCAGTTCTTC. Using reference TRBV19 and TRBJ2-1 for the parts outside the CDR3, the full variable domain is DGGITQSPKYLFRKEGQNVTLSCEQNLNHDAMYWYRQDPGQGLRLIYYSQIVNDFQKGDIAEGYSVSREKKESFPLTVTSAQKNPTAFYLCASSTEEQFFGPGTRLTVL.

V usage is TRBV7-2 and J usage is TRBJ2-2; 14 nucleotides align to TRBD2. CDR3 length: 15 residues. Trimming at V came to 4 bases and at J to 6 bases, leaving 1 base not matched to a gene. Germline CDR1 SGHTA, CDR2 FQGNSA. CDR3 region: CASSWGLAGAGELFF. The CDR3 DNA reads TGTGCCAGCAGCTGGGGACTAGCGGGAGCCGGGGAGCTGTTTTTT.

This clone was seen a single time. This chain uses TRBV5-1 with TRBJ2-5; 9 nucleotides line up with TRBD1. CDR1 SGHRS and CDR2 YFSETQ come from the germline V gene. With 4 bases clipped from V and 4 bases from J, the junction kept 2 bases outside the gene matches. The CDR3 runs 13 residues. DNA for the CDR3: TGCGCCAGCAGCCCGGGACAGGGAGAGACCCAGTACTTC. It is translated as CASSPGQGETQYF.

V and J are TRBV4-1 and TRBJ2-2; no clear D gene. The CDR3 length is 14 residues. CDR1 MGHRA and CDR2 YSYEKL come from the germline V gene. Trimming pared 1 base from V and 6 bases from J, leaving 9 bases between. This chain's CDR3 is CASSQVSGSGELFF. Here the CDR3 DNA reads TGCGCCAGCAGCCAAGTATCTGGGTCCGGGGAGCTGTTTTTT.

The chain employs TRBV5-6 and TRBJ2-5; 12 bases align to TRBD2. Germline lookup yields CDR1 SGHDT and CDR2 YYEEEE. Unmatched junction bases numbered 8, after V lost 6 bases and J lost 2 bases. This CDR3 has 16 amino acids. The CDR3 reads CASTSRGTSGQETQYF. Here the CDR3 DNA reads TGTGCCAGCACCAGCAGAGGGACTAGCGGGCAAGAGACCCAGTACTTC.

The chain's CDR3 is CASSLPGTSVPTGELFF. The CDR3 DNA reads as TGTGCCAGCAGCTTACCCGGGACTAGCGTTCCCACCGGGGAGCTGTTTTTT. The chain employs TRBV7-9 and TRBJ2-2; 10 bases are shared with TRBD2. The V gene's germline CDR1 is SEHNR and CDR2 FQNEAQ (reference sequence). There are 17 residues in the CDR3. After removal of 2 bases from V and 4 bases from J, the junction contained 7 bases not matched to a gene.

This clone was recorded once. J is TRBJ1-2 and V is TRBV28; TRBD1 might be the D (6 bases). Deletions cut 6 bases from V and 4 bases from J, with 18 bases between. This CDR3 contains 15 residues. The germline CDR1 and CDR2 sequences are MDHEN and SYDVKM. The CDR3 region has the DNA TGTGCCAGCAGCCTCGACCAGGGGTTTTCCTATGGCTACACCTTC. It specifies CASSLDQGFSYGYTF.